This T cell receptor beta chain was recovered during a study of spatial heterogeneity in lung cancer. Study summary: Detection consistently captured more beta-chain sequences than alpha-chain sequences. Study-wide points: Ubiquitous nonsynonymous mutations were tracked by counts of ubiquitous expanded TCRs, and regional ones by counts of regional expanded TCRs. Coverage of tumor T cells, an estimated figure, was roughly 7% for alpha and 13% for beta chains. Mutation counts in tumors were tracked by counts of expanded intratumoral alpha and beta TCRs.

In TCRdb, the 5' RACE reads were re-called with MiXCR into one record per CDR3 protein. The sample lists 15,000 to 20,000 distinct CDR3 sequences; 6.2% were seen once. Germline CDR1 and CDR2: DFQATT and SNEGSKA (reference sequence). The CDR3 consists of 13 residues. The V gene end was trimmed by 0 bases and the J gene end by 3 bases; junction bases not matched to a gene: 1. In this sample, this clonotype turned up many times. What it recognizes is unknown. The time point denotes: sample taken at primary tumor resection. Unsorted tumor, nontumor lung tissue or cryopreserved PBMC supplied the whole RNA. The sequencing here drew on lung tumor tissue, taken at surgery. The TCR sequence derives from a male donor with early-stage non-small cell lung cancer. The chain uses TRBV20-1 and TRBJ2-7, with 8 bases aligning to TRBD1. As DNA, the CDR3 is TGCAGTGCTAGAGATGGACAGGGCTACGAGCAGTACTTC. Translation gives CSARDGQGYEQYF.